Described below is a single T cell receptor beta chain sequence and its context. Its cognate antigen is unknown. This sample is drawn from a study of cytomegalovirus exposure and HLA in healthy donors. Turning to the study itself: Researchers previously reported finding 117 million unique TCR beta sequences from roughly 200 million T cells.

PCR involved 60 Vbeta and 13 Jbeta primers. Clones were read by immunoSEQ multiplex PCR, and TCRdb kept only the in-frame ones, dropping some. The sample contains 250,000 to 300,000 clones, nearly 95% of which appear only once. Germline V CDR1 and CDR2: SGDLS, YYNGEE. The CDR3 sequence is 14 residues long. V was clipped by 4 bases and J by 7 bases, with 17 bases between them. Study-level results: The authors later found TCR association rates varying by HLA locus, with DRB1 most and HLA-C fewest. Investigators reported about 160 TCR beta chains as tied to cytomegalovirus. Follow-up analysis later connected one missense variant in DCLRE1C with trimming of TCR beta V- and J-genes.

This chain uses TRBV9 with TRBJ1-1; D uncertain. The origin of this receptor is a girl aged 2-10 years in good health and CMV-seronegative. The sequencing input was PBMCs. Written as DNA, the CDR3 is TGTGCCAGCAGCCCGACGGGGAAGGTACTTGAAGCTTTCTTT. Amino acids: CASSPTGKVLEAFF. The full variable domain, with the rest looked up from reference TRBV9 and TRBJ1-1, is DSGVTQTPKHLITATGQRVTLRCSPRSGDLSVYWYQQSLDQGLQFLIQYYNGEERAKGNILERFSAQQFPDLHSELNLSSLELGDSALYFCASSPTGKVLEAFFGQGTRLTVV.